A selection of T cell receptor beta chains follows, all from one sample in a study of beta chain features in type 1 diabetes. Clones were read by immunoSEQ multiplex PCR, and TCRdb kept only the in-frame ones, dropping some. The table includes some 150,000 clones, about 10% detected once. What was sequenced was naive CD4+ T cells from blood. The receptor source for this set is a man between 18 and 35 years old in good health. Both conserved end residues are part of each CDR3.

>TRBV5-1|TRBJ2-7
CASSEMTGSSYEQYF
>TRBV5-1|TRBJ2-3
CASSLGGLSTQYF
>TRBV28|TRBJ1-2
CASSLGGAVEYGYTF
>TRBV4-3|TRBJ2-3
CASSQDRTGEGGTDTQYF
>TRBV9|TRBJ2-5
CASSSGGGRAETQYF
>TRBV27|TRBJ1-6
CASSLSGAGSPLHF
>TRBV28|TRBJ2-7
CASSLSGVRSYEQYF
>TRBV18|TRBJ2-7
CASSPGTGGWDEQYF
>TRBV29-1|TRBJ2-3
CSGSITSTDTQYF
>TRBV7-6|TRBJ2-1
CASSLIIGTSGGAVNEQFF
>TRBV30|TRBJ2-3
CAWSWPSTDTQYF
>TRBV7-6|TRBJ1-4
CASSLGGQGLGEKLFF
>TRBV11-2|TRBJ1-6
CASSLVNNSPLHF
>TRBV27|TRBJ2-3
CASSPRTSGGSTDTQYF
>TRBV25-1|TRBJ2-1
CASRGAGGSYNEQFF
>TRBV5-6|TRBJ1-4
CASSSKGGDDEKLFF
>TRBV11-2|TRBJ1-1
CASSWGAAGGPFF
>TRBV6-5|TRBJ2-7
CASRTGQGNYEQYF
>TRBV11-2|TRBJ2-5
CASSLVAGGFETQYF
>TRBV27|TRBJ1-3
CASSLRRSGGNTIYF
>TRBV7-9|TRBJ1-6
CASSTGQNFNSPLHF
>TRBV19|TRBJ2-1
CASSPPGLAGYNEQFF
>TRBV6-5|TRBJ2-1
CASSIADIYNEQFF
>TRBV29-1|TRBJ2-3
CSMGQGAPDTQYF
>TRBV9|TRBJ1-1
CASSPGEMNTEAFF
>TRBV5-1|TRBJ1-6
CASSGGSNSPLHF
>TRBV6-5|TRBJ2-7
CASSYSASVNIEQYF
>TRBV19|TRBJ1-6
CASTTGYLSPLHF
>TRBV7-2|TRBJ2-3
CASSLLQGTDTQYF
>TRBV2|TRBJ2-2
CASTGNTGELFF
>TRBV5-1|TRBJ1-1
CASGEAGYTEAFF
>TRBV16|TRBJ1-3
CASSQPSSGNTIYF
>TRBV19|TRBJ1-5
CASSIGRDQPQHF
>TRBV5-6|TRBJ2-5
CASSTSGGALQETQYF
>TRBV14|TRBJ2-3
CASSQDRTPSGTQYF
>TRBV28|TRBJ2-1
CASILRDRDNEQFF
>TRBV7-9|TRBJ1-5
CASSLMEQPQHF
>TRBV9|TRBJ1-5
CASSVGGVSNQPQHF
>TRBV5-1|TRBJ2-7
CASSPGGAPWEQYF
>TRBV2|TRBJ2-3
CASTAGGRFTQYF
>TRBV4-2|TRBJ2-5
CASSQDSPGGFQETQYF
>TRBV19|TRBJ1-5
CASSRTATNQPQHF
>TRBV27|TRBJ1-2
CASSLRRGGALGYTF
>TRBV6-1|TRBJ1-2
CASSERQGARYGYTF
>TRBV10-3|TRBJ1-5
CAISEGPGQPQHF
>TRBV6-6|.
CASIGGDLRSYEQYF
>TRBV2|TRBJ2-1
CASSGQGAGSEQFF
>TRBV28|TRBJ1-2
CASSLLTGGSGYGYTF
>TRBV20-1|TRBJ2-1
CSARDRDEQFF
>TRBV7-8|TRBJ2-1
CASSFRDRGILEQFF
>TRBV7-9|TRBJ1-5
CASSPRGNSNQPQHF
>TRBV2|TRBJ2-6
CASSIQGSGANVLTF
>TRBV11-2|TRBJ1-5
CASSSTWGNQPQHF
>TRBV2|TRBJ1-5
CASSVARTGGNRQPQHF
>TRBV29-1|TRBJ2-7
CSVVSPQGAKGEQYF
>TRBV7-2|TRBJ2-7
CASSLVAGSEQYF
>TRBV7-2|TRBJ2-5
CASSSRLLYQETQYF
>TRBV5-6|TRBJ1-3
CASSWTGTGNTIYF